Presented here are 17 T cell receptor beta chains from one specimen sequenced in a study of blood T cell repertoires in COVID-19. Sequencing used immunoSEQ multiplex PCR; TCRdb keeps in-frame clones, though not all of them. The top ten hold around 2.2% of the sample, which has about 200,000 clones, roughly 90% seen once. The specimen sequenced was peripheral blood. The receptor set was obtained from a man aged 30-40 years who had recovered from COVID-19.

The V and J genes are TRBV30 and TRBJ2-5, with 11 bases that match TRBD2. The V and J ends lost 4 bases and 7 bases, in that order; junction bases with no gene match: 17. This CDR3 is built from 17 residues. Germline CDR1 GTSNPN, CDR2 SVGIG (reference sequence). The CDR3 protein is CAWNQDSGGAGSGTQYF. CDR3 nucleotides: TGTGCCTGGAATCAGGATAGCGGGGGGGCCGGCTCAGGGACCCAGTACTTC.

CDR3 sequence: CASTAFRGYYGYTF. The CDR3 DNA reads as TGTGCCAGCACCGCCTTTCGGGGGTACTATGGCTACACCTTC. J is TRBJ1-2 and V is TRBV6-5, with D possibly TRBD1 on 5 matching bases. V was clipped by 7 bases and J by 3 bases, with 15 bases between them. This CDR3 region has 14 residues. Per germline, CDR1 MNHEY and CDR2 SVGAGI.

This clone was counted a single time. The chain combines TRBV21-1 with TRBJ1-1; the tabulated D call, TRBD1, remains unverified against the DNA. TRBV21-1 is a recognized pseudogene. There are 16 residues in the CDR3. The CDR3 region is CASSKEDRGRSTEAFF. The CDR3 DNA sequence: TGTGCCAGCAGCAAAGAGGACAGGGGGCGAAGCACTGAAGCTTTCTTT.

The chain uses TRBV6-5 and TRBJ1-5; D is uncertain. This CDR3 is 15 amino acids long. From germline, CDR1 is MNHEY and CDR2 SVGAGI. The V and J ends lost 6 bases and 7 bases respectively, with 19 bases between them. The DNA for the CDR3 is TGTGCCAGCAGCGCCCCCCCTGGGTTGGGCCAGCCCCAGCATTTT. Encoded protein: CASSAPPGLGQPQHF.

This chain joins TRBV6-5 and TRBJ1-5, with a weak D call TRBD1 (6 bases). The CDR3 contains 15 residues. V was trimmed by 0 bases and J by 9 bases, leaving 15 bases between them. The V gene's germline CDR1 is MNHEY and CDR2 SVGAGI. CDR3 nucleotides: TGTGCCAGCAGTTACTCGGCCAGCAGGGGCTGGCCCCAGCATTTT. It translates to CASSYSASRGWPQHF.

The rearrangement joins TRBV12-3 or TRBV12-4 to TRBJ1-2; D is uncertain. This CDR3 region has 13 residues. V was shortened by 0 bases and J by 4 bases, with 6 bases between the two germline ends. The CDR3, as DNA: TGTGCCAGCAGTTTAGCGCTCGGCTATGGCTACACCTTC. This translates into CASSLALGYGYTF.

The chain joins TRBV3-1 (or the pseudogene TRBV3-2) to TRBJ1-1; maybe TRBD1 (5 bases). The germline V gene encodes CDR1 LGHDT and CDR2 YNNKEL (reference sequence). This CDR3 comprises 13 residues. The ends were cut back, 6 bases at V and 1 base at J, with 9 bases in the middle. This CDR3 is CASSVGQNTEAFF. The DNA of the CDR3 is TGTGCCAGCAGTGTGGGGCAGAACACTGAAGCTTTCTTT.

The chain combines TRBV30 with TRBJ2-7, with 8 bases lining up with TRBD1. The CDR3 sequence is 12 residues long. V lost 1 base and J lost 4; bases outside the gene matches: 0. Looked up from germline, CDR1 is GTSNPN and CDR2 is SVGIG (reference sequence). The DNA of the CDR3 is TGTGCCTGGAGTGACAGGGGGTACGAGCAGTACTTC. This sequence encodes CAWSDRGYEQYF.

The genes are TRBV18 and TRBJ2-7; 9 bases match TRBD1. The germline V gene encodes CDR1 KGHSH and CDR2 LQKENI. V gave up 6 bases and J gave up 1 base; unmatched junction bases: 4. The CDR3 length is 14 residues. The CDR3 DNA follows: TGTGCCAGCTCGGGACAGGGCTTTTCCTACGAGCAGTACTTC. Its translation: CASSGQGFSYEQYF. The entire variable domain, with the rest obtained from reference TRBV18 and TRBJ2-7, is as follows: NAGVMQNPRHLVRRRGQEARLRCSPMKGHSHVYWYRQLPEEGLKFMVYLQKENIIDESGMPKERFSAEFPKEGPSILRIQQVVRGDSAAYFCASSGQGFSYEQYFGPGTRLTVT.

This rearrangement joins TRBV5-1 to TRBJ2-2; TRBD1 matches 8 bases. Looked up from germline, CDR1 is SGHRS and CDR2 is YFSETQ. The ends lost 4 bases at V and 3 bases at J; junction bases unmatched: 2. This CDR3 region has 14 residues. The chain's CDR3 is CASSPGGHTGELFF. The CDR3 region has the DNA TGCGCCAGCAGCCCAGGGGGCCACACCGGGGAGCTGTTTTTT.

The gene calls are TRBV6-6 and TRBJ2-1, with 8 bases aligning to TRBD1. Germline V gene data show CDR1 as MNHNY and CDR2 as SVGAGI (reference sequence). This CDR3 spans 14 amino acids. V trimming: 6 bases; J trimming: 3 bases; junction bases outside the gene matches: 4. The CDR3 region is CASRKTGVYNEQFF. CDR3 DNA: TGTGCCAGCAGAAAGACAGGGGTCTACAATGAGCAGTTCTTC.

V gene TRBV5-4 combines with J gene TRBJ2-3; D perhaps matches TRBD1 (5 bases). The CDR3 loop spans 15 amino acids. Per germline, CDR1 SGHNT and CDR2 YYREEE (reference sequence). Trimming pared 0 bases from V and 0 bases from J, leaving 8 bases between. In DNA form, the CDR3 reads TGTGCCAGCAGCTTGGTCCAGGGTAGCACAGATACGCAGTATTTT. Translation gives CASSLVQGSTDTQYF.

On this clone: One end of the junction fails to match germline, which may point to a read error. The V and J genes are TRBV19 and TRBJ1-1; D is perhaps TRBD1 (5 bases). Germline CDR1 and CDR2: LNHDA and SQIVND (reference sequence). The CDR3 totals 14 residues. The CDR3 protein is CVSSIQGADTEAFF. The DNA for the CDR3 is TGTGTCAGTAGTATTCAGGGCGCCGACACTGAAGCTTTCTTT.

The chain combines TRBV4-1 with TRBJ2-3, with D possibly matching TRBD2 (5 bases). The CDR3 totals 15 residues. Trimming left V 1 base short and J 4 bases short, with 12 bases between. Germline V gene data show CDR1 as MGHRA and CDR2 as YSYEKL. CDR3 DNA: TGCGCCAGCAGCCAAGTAGGACTGAGGGCAGATACGCAGTATTTT. Residues: CASSQVGLRADTQYF.

The V call is TRBV5-1, the J call TRBJ1-1, with 9 bases that match TRBD1. With 3 bases clipped from V and 6 bases from J, the junction kept 15 bases outside the gene matches. Germline CDR1 reads SGHRS; CDR2 reads YFSETQ. This CDR3 has 17 amino acids. Written as DNA, the CDR3 is TGCGCCAGCAGCTCCCTCATTTCGGGACAGGGAATCCCTGAAGCTTTCTTT. It is translated as CASSSLISGQGIPEAFF. Drawing the rest from reference TRBV5-1 and TRBJ1-1, the complete variable domain is KAGVTQTPRYLIKTRGQQVTLSCSPISGHRSVSWYQQTPGQGLQFLFEYFSETQRNKGNFPGRFSGRQFSNSRSEMNVSTLELGDSALYLCASSSLISGQGIPEAFFGQGTRLTVV.

V is TRBV6-5 and J is TRBJ1-1; D ambiguous. Trimming took 5 bases from V and 9 from J, leaving 19 bases between them. This CDR3 has 14 residues. CDR1 is MNHEY, CDR2 SVGAGI, per germline. CDR3 bases: TGTGCCAGCAGTCCGTTACAGATTTACCATAAAGCTTTCTTT. It encodes CASSPLQIYHKAFF.

The rearrangement links TRBV25-1 to TRBJ1-4, with D uncertain. Trimming removed 2 bases at V and 8 bases at J, with 18 bases between. CDR1 and CDR2 (germline): MGHDK, SYGVNS. CDR3 length: 16 residues. The CDR3: CASSEHVGRVEEKLFF. DNA of the CDR3: TGTGCCAGCAGTGAACATGTAGGGAGAGTAGAAGAAAAACTGTTTTTT.